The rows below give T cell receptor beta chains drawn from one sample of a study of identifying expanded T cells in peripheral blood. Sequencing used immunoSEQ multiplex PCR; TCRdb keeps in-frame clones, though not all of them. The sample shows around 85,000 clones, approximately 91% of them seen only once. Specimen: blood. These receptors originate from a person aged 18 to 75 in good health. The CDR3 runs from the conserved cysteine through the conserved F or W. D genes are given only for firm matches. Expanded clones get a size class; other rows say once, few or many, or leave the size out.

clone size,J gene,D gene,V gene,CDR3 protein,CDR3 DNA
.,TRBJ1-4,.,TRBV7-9,CAIRPGTDEKLFF,TGTGCCATAAGACCGGGGACTGATGAAAAACTGTTTTTT
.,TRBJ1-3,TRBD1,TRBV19,CASTPTGDSGNTIYF,TGTGCCAGTACCCCGACAGGGGATTCTGGAAACACCATATATTTT
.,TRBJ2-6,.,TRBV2,CASSRQVNVLTF,TGTGCCAGCAGTAGACAGGTCAACGTCCTGACTTTC
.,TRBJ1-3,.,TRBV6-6,CASSPSGNTIYF,TGTGCCAGCAGCCCTTCTGGAAACACCATATATTTT
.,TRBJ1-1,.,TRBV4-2,CASSQGGSTEAFF,TGTGCCAGCAGCCAGGGGGGGAGTACTGAAGCTTTCTTT
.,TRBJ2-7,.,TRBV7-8,CASSYRDYEQYF,TGTGCCAGCAGCTACAGGGATTACGAGCAGTACTTC
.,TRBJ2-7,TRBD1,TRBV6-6,CASSNRGLPYEQYF,TGTGCCAGCAGTAACAGGGGGTTGCCCTACGAGCAGTACTTC
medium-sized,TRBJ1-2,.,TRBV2,CASSSSRVVYGYTF,TGTGCCAGCAGTTCCTCGAGGGTTGTTTATGGCTACACCTTC
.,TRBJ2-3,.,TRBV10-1,CASSASGTDTQYF,TGCGCCAGCAGTGCTTCAGGGACAGATACGCAGTATTTT
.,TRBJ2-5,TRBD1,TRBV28,CASSRTGSGETQYF,TGTGCCAGCAGTCGGACAGGGTCGGGGGAGACCCAGTACTTC
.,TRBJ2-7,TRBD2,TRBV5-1,CASSLAGGSYEQYF,TGCGCCAGCAGCTTGGCGGGAGGCTCCTACGAGCAGTACTTC
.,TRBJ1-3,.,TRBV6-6,CASSYSMQRGVNTIYF,TGTGCCAGCAGTTACTCGATGCAGAGGGGCGTAAACACCATATATTTT
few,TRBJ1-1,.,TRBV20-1,CSAPGNTEAFF,TGCAGTGCTCCAGGGAACACTGAAGCTTTCTTT
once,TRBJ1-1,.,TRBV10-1,CASSHRVFMNTEAFF,TGCGCCAGCTCTCACAGGGTGTTCATGAACACTGAAGCTTTCTTT
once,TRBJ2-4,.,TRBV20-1,CSAPGENIQYF,TGCAGTGCCCCAGGGGAAAACATTCAGTACTTC
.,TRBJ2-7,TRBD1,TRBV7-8,CASSRWTGSYEQYF,TGTGCCAGCAGCCGCTGGACAGGGAGCTACGAGCAGTACTTC
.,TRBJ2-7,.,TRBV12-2,CASRLRQAYEQYF,TGTGCAAGTCGCTTAAGACAGGCCTACGAGCAGTACTTC
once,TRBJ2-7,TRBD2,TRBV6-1,CASSEELAGAYEQYF,TGTGCCAGCAGTGAAGAATTAGCGGGTGCCTACGAGCAGTACTTC
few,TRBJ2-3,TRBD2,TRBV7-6,CASKPSGGRKYF,TGTGCCAGCAAACCTAGCGGGGGGCGGAAGTATTTT
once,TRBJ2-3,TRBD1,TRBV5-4,CASSAGTGDTDTQYF,TGTGCCAGCAGCGCCGGGACAGGGGACACAGATACGCAGTATTTT
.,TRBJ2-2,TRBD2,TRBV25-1,CASSLAGGTGELFF,TGTGCCAGCAGTCTAGCGGGAGGGACCGGGGAGCTGTTTTTT
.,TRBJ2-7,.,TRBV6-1,CASSEYGSGYEQYF,TGTGCCAGCAGTGAATACGGGAGTGGGTACGAGCAGTACTTC
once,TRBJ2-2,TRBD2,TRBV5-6,CASSLPSGRNTGELFF,TGTGCCAGCAGCTTACCTAGCGGGAGGAACACCGGGGAGCTGTTTTTT
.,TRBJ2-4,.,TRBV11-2,CASSFLDYSNIQYF,TGTGCCAGCAGCTTTCTGGACTACTCAAACATTCAGTACTTC
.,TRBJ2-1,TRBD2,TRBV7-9,CASSLVGLSPGNEQFF,TGTGCCAGCAGCTTAGTGGGACTATCCCCCGGCAATGAGCAGTTCTTC